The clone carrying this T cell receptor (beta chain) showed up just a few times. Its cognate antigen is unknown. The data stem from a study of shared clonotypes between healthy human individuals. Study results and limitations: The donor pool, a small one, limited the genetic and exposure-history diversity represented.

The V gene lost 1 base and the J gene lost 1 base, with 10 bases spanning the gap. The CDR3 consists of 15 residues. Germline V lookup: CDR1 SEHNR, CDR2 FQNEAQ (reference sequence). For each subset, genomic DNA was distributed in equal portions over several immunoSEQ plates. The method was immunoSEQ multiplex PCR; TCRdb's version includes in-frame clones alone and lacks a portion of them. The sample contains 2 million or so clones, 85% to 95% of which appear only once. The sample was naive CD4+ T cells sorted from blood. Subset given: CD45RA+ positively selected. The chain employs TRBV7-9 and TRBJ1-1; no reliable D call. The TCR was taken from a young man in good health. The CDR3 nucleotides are TGTGCCAGCAGCTTAGACGGGCGACAGAACACTGAAGCTTTCTTT. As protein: CASSLDGRQNTEAFF.